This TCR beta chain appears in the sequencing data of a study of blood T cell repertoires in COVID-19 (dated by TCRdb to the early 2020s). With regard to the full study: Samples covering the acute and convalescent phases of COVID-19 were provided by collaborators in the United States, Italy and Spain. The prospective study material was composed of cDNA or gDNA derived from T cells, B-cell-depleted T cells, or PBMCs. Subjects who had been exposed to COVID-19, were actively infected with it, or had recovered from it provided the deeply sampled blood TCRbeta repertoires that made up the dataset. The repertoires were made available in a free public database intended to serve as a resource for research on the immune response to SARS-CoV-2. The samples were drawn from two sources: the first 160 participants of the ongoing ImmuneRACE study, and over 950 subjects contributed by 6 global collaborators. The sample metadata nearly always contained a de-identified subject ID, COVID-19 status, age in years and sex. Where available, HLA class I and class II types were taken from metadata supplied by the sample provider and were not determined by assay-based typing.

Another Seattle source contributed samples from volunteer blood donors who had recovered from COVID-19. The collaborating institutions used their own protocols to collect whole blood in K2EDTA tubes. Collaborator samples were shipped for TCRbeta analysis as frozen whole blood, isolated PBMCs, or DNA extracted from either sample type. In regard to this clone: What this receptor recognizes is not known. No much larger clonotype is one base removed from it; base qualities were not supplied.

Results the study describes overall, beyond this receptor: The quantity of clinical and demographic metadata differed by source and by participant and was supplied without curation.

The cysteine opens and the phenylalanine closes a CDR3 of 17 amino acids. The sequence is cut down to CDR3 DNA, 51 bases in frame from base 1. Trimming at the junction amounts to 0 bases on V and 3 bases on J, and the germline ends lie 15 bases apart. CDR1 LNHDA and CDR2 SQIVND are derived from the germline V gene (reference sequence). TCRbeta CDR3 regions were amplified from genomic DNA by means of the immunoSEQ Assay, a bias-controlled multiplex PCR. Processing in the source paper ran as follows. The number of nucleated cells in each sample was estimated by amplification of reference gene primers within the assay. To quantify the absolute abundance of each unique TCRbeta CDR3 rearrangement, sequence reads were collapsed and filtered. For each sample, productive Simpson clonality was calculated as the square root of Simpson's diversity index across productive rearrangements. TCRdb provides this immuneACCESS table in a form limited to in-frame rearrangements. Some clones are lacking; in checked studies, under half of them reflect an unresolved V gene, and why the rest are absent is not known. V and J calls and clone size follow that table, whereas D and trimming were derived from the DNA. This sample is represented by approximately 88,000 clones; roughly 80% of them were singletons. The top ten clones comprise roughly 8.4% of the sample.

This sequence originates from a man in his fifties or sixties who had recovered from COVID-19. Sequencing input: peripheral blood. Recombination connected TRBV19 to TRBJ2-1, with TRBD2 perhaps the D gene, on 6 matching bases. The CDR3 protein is CASSIDHGLISYNEQFF. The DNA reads TGTGCCAGTAGTATAGATCACGGACTAATAAGCTACAATGAGCAGTTCTTC.